The 6 T cell receptor beta chains in this list originate from one sample, sequenced in a study of T cells in tumors after PD-1 blockade. Assay used: immunoSEQ multiplex PCR; TCRdb lists only in-frame clones, some missing. The sample has tens of thousands of clones; over 70% are singletons. Source: PBMCs, taken before anti-PD-1 treatment. The receptors were gathered from a human donor with basal cell carcinoma.

The chain employs TRBV6-1 and TRBJ2-3, with D perhaps TRBD2 (5 bases). V was clipped by 2 bases and J by 2 bases, with 11 bases between them. Germline values: CDR1 MNHNS, CDR2 SASEGT. There are 15 residues in the CDR3. CDR3 sequence: CASSESLEVTDTQYF. Here the CDR3 DNA reads TGTGCCAGCAGTGAAAGTTTGGAGGTCACAGATACGCAGTATTTT.

For the CDR3, the DNA is TGTGCCAGCAGATACAATGAGCAGTTCTTC. This sequence encodes CASRYNEQFF. The rearrangement uses TRBV2 and TRBJ2-1; D unresolved. Germline CDR1 and CDR2: SNHLY and FYNNEI. Trimming cost V 6 bases and J 4 bases, with 1 base left between them. CDR3 length: 10 residues. Supplemented by reference TRBV2 and TRBJ2-1, the full variable domain reads EPEVTQTPSHQVTQMGQEVILRCVPISNHLYFYWYRQILGQKVEFLVSFYNNEISEKSEIFDDQFSVERPDGSNFTLKIRSTKLEDSAMYFCASRYNEQFFGPGTRLTVL.

The chain joins TRBV2 to TRBJ2-6; D possibly corresponds to TRBD2 (6 bases). CDR3 length: 14 amino acids. Germline V gene sequence: CDR1 SNHLY, CDR2 FYNNEI. Trimming stripped 6 bases from V and 1 base from J, with 7 bases between. CDR3: CASRGGSGANVLTF. In DNA, the CDR3 is TGTGCCAGCAGGGGGGGATCTGGGGCCAACGTCCTGACTTTC.

The chain has TRBV20-1 and TRBJ1-1; no definite D call. Trimming took off 3 bases at V and 1 base at J, with 6 bases between the two ends. This CDR3 contains 12 residues. Looked up from germline, CDR1 is DFQATT and CDR2 is SNEGSKA (reference sequence). CDR3 sequence: CSASDTNTEAFF. Here the CDR3 DNA reads TGCAGTGCTAGTGACACGAACACTGAAGCTTTCTTT.

This clone occurred a few times. The chain employs TRBV6-5 and TRBJ1-2; D is possibly TRBD1 (6 bases). Germline values: CDR1 MNHEY, CDR2 SVGAGI. V lost 6 bases to trimming and J lost 5 bases, with 19 bases between them. The CDR3 has 15 residues. CDR3 amino acids: CASSRHREGLYGYTF. The CDR3 DNA reads TGTGCCAGCAGCAGACACAGGGAGGGCTTATATGGCTACACCTTC.

This chain connects TRBV19 to TRBJ1-2; TRBD1 aligns across 9 bases. Germline V gene sequence: CDR1 LNHDA, CDR2 SQIVND (reference sequence). Losses at the gene ends were 4 bases for V and 4 bases for J; bases not matched to a gene: 10. This CDR3 is built from 16 residues. The CDR3 region has the DNA TGTGCCAGTAGTAATAAGGGAGGACAGGGGAGCTATGGCTACACCTTC. As protein: CASSNKGGQGSYGYTF.